This T cell receptor beta chain was documented in a study of CD8 T cells in Susac syndrome. Trimming shortened V by 2 bases and J by 5 bases, and 15 bases separated the two germline ends. The CDR3 runs 16 residues. From germline, CDR1 is MNHEY and CDR2 SVGEGT. TCR beta sequencing covered blood CD8+ and CD4+ T cells. The study used treatment-naive patients who had stable or active relapsing-remitting disease as multiple sclerosis controls. Negative isolation yielded CD4+ and CD8+ T cells, and FACS enriched TEMRA cells. Reverse transcription of about 0.45 to 1 ug RNA was carried out with random hexamers. The immunoSEQ assay covered 54 Vbeta and 13 Jbeta segments for CDR3. A single record per CDR3 protein comes from TCRdb applying MiXCR to the immunoSEQ multiplex PCR reads. Among some 300,000 distinct CDR3 sequences listed, around 89% were seen once.

The rearrangement uses TRBV6-2 or TRBV6-3 and TRBJ2-2; D assignment may be TRBD1 or TRBD2 (5 bases each). Sequencing was carried out using CD8+ T cells from PBMCs. The clonotype comes from a human donor with multiple sclerosis. The DNA for the CDR3 is TGTGCCAGCAGTTACCCACCGGGACCTAAAACCGGGGAGCTGTTTTTT. It translates to CASSYPPGPKTGELFF.